The 3 T cell receptor beta chains below all came from one sample that was sequenced in a study of blood T cell repertoires in COVID-19. Assay: immunoSEQ multiplex PCR; the TCRdb copy retains only in-frame clones and omits some. The repertoire holds about 87,000 clones, with approximately 71% as singletons. What was sequenced was peripheral blood. These receptor sequences come from a woman between 50 and 59 years old with acute or convalescent COVID-19.

This clone appeared once. The chain is built from TRBV5-1 and TRBJ1-4, with 11 positions matching TRBD1. Germline CDR1 SGHRS, CDR2 YFSETQ. The length of the CDR3 is 18 residues. J gave up 1 base and V 4 bases, and 9 bases lay outside the gene matches. The CDR3: CASSRGDRGKVTNEKLFF. In DNA, the CDR3 is TGCGCCAGCAGCCGGGGGGACAGGGGGAAAGTAACTAATGAAAAACTGTTTTTT.

The chain has TRBV5-1 and TRBJ2-5, with TRBD1 identical over 7 bases. CDR1 SGHRS and CDR2 YFSETQ come from the germline V gene. With 4 bases clipped from V and 0 bases from J, the junction kept 0 bases outside the gene matches. The CDR3 runs to 13 residues. The DNA for the CDR3 is TGCGCCAGCAGCGGGACAGACCAAGAGACCCAGTACTTC. It is translated as CASSGTDQETQYF.

This clone was detected a few times. One junction end does not reproduce the germline sequence, and a read error may be involved. The V gene is TRBV4-3, the J gene TRBJ2-7; 7 positions agree with TRBD1. The CDR3 spans 13 residues. Germline CDR1 and CDR2: LGHNA and YSLEER. CDR3 sequence: CASSQVMGQIPVF. The CDR3 DNA reads as TGCGCCAGCAGCCAAGTTATGGGACAGATTCCCGTCTTC.